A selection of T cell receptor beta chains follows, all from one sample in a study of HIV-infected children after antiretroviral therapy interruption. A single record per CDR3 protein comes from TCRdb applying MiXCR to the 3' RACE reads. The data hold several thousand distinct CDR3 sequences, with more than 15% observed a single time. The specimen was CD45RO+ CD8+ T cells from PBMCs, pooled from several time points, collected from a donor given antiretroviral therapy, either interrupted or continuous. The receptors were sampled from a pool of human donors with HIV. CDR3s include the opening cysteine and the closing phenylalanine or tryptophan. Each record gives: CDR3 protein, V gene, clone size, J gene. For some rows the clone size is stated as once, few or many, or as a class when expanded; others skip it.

cdr3_aa: CASSLTSGVLDEQFF
v_call: TRBV7-3
clone_size: many
j_call: TRBJ2-1

cdr3_aa: CASSPTEETQYF
v_call: TRBV18
clone_size: many
j_call: TRBJ2-5

cdr3_aa: CASSIDLRSYNEQFF
v_call: TRBV19
clone_size: many
j_call: TRBJ2-1

cdr3_aa: CASSLDWRTSGRGDTQYF
v_call: TRBV7-9
clone_size: many
j_call: TRBJ2-3

cdr3_aa: CSARQDSNQPQHF
v_call: TRBV20-1
clone_size: .
j_call: TRBJ1-5

cdr3_aa: CSAFTTLGRKYEQYF
v_call: TRBV20-1
clone_size: .
j_call: TRBJ2-7

cdr3_aa: CASSLEPGVWAKNIQYF
v_call: TRBV7-2
clone_size: many
j_call: TRBJ2-4

cdr3_aa: CASRKDGGLESPLHF
v_call: TRBV6-1
clone_size: many
j_call: TRBJ1-6

cdr3_aa: CSEEPAHGYTF
v_call: TRBV29-1
clone_size: once
j_call: TRBJ1-2

cdr3_aa: CSAPQGYEQYF
v_call: TRBV20-1
clone_size: .
j_call: TRBJ2-7

cdr3_aa: CASSEAQGAREKLFF
v_call: TRBV2
clone_size: .
j_call: TRBJ1-4

cdr3_aa: CSVVESGHNSPLHF
v_call: TRBV29-1
clone_size: medium-sized
j_call: TRBJ1-6

cdr3_aa: CSAEDRGEGEAFF
v_call: TRBV20-1
clone_size: many
j_call: TRBJ1-1

cdr3_aa: CASGDTDTF
v_call: TRBV7-9
clone_size: many
j_call: TRBJ1-2

cdr3_aa: CASSGSRAPGLAGGSIYNEQFF
v_call: TRBV6-5
clone_size: medium-sized
j_call: TRBJ2-1

cdr3_aa: CASSPSFLGSLNTEAFF
v_call: TRBV5-1
clone_size: many
j_call: TRBJ1-1

cdr3_aa: CASSVTSSTTYNEQFF
v_call: TRBV9
clone_size: .
j_call: TRBJ2-1

cdr3_aa: CSVPNGPYEQYF
v_call: TRBV29-1
clone_size: medium-sized
j_call: TRBJ2-7

cdr3_aa: CASTLGQGQGEQFF
v_call: TRBV5-4
clone_size: many
j_call: TRBJ2-1

cdr3_aa: CASSVMGAWNTGELFF
v_call: TRBV9
clone_size: .
j_call: TRBJ2-2

cdr3_aa: CASSLEASSGLHQPQHF
v_call: TRBV11-2
clone_size: .
j_call: TRBJ1-5

cdr3_aa: CASSLARTGGNEQFF
v_call: TRBV7-9
clone_size: medium-sized
j_call: TRBJ2-1

cdr3_aa: CASSLDRGTDTQYF
v_call: TRBV7-2
clone_size: .
j_call: TRBJ2-3

cdr3_aa: CATHGGSYEQYF
v_call: TRBV28
clone_size: many
j_call: TRBJ2-7

cdr3_aa: CASSPLPGTEAFF
v_call: TRBV5-1
clone_size: .
j_call: TRBJ1-1